The 17 T cell receptor beta chains listed next were all sequenced from one sample in a study of cytomegalovirus exposure and HLA in healthy donors. Use of 60 Vbeta and 13 Jbeta primers characterized the PCR. TCRdb's table, derived via immunoSEQ multiplex PCR, lists solely in-frame clones and lacks some. This sample yields about 200,000 clones, of which about 74% are seen a single time; about a sixth belongs to the top ten. Sequences were obtained from PBMCs. Receptors originate from a man between 35 and 55 years old in good health and CMV-seronegative.

This sequence joins TRBV7-3 and TRBJ2-3; TRBD2 agrees at 7 bases. Germline CDR1 and CDR2: SGHTA and FQGTGA. J lost 3 bases, V lost 1 base, and 4 bases had no gene match. The CDR3 consists of 15 residues. DNA for the CDR3: TGTGCCAGCAGCTTAAACGGGGGGACTACAGATACGCAGTATTTT. Residues: CASSLNGGTTDTQYF. Full variable domain (missing parts from reference TRBV7-3 and TRBJ2-3): GAGVSQTPSNKVTEKGKYVELRCDPISGHTALYWYRQSLGQGPEFLIYFQGTGAADDSGLPNDRFFAVRPEGSVSTLKIQRTERGDSAVYLCASSLNGGTTDTQYFGPGTRLTVL.

The chain has TRBV28 and TRBJ2-5; D might be TRBD2 (6 bases). The V gene lost 8 bases and the J gene lost 0 bases, with 16 bases spanning the gap. This CDR3 contains 15 residues. Germline lookup yields CDR1 MDHEN and CDR2 SYDVKM. In nucleotides, the CDR3 is TGTGCCAGCGTGACTAGTCTAGAGTACCAAGAGACCCAGTACTTC. The encoded protein is CASVTSLEYQETQYF.

This sequence joins TRBV29-1 and TRBJ2-3, with a tentative D call TRBD1 (6 bases). The germline V gene encodes CDR1 SQVTM and CDR2 ANQGSEA. The CDR3 spans 15 residues. V was shortened by 5 bases and J by 5 bases, with 20 bases between the two germline ends. The CDR3 DNA reads TGCAGCGTTCCCAAAGGGCCCTACAGGGAAGATACGCAGTATTTT. Its protein is CSVPKGPYREDTQYF.

The chain has TRBV2 and TRBJ1-2; tentatively, D is TRBD1 (6 bases). Germline V CDR1 and CDR2: SNHLY, FYNNEI. Trimming pared 4 bases from V and 8 bases from J, leaving 14 bases between. The CDR3 contains 13 residues. Here the CDR3 DNA reads TGTGCCAGCAGTGTACAGGGATCTCAGGGCTACACCTTC. It yields the protein CASSVQGSQGYTF.

CDR3 sequence: CAIRPEGTSGNTIYF. DNA of the CDR3: TGTGCCATCAGACCAGAGGGGACTTCTGGAAACACCATATATTTT. The rearrangement joins TRBV10-3 to TRBJ1-3; D possibly corresponds to TRBD1 (5 bases). This CDR3 has 15 residues. Per germline, CDR1 ENHRY and CDR2 SYGVKD. V gave up 6 bases and J gave up 1 base, with 13 bases separating them.

The gene calls are TRBV4-1 and TRBJ2-7; D possibly corresponds to TRBD2 (5 bases). The germline V gene has CDR1 MGHRA and CDR2 YSYEKL. This CDR3 region has 17 residues. The V end was cut by 0 bases, the J end by 0 bases, with 15 bases between. The CDR3 DNA is TGCGCCAGCAGCCAAGACTCGCGTTCGGGATCCTCCTACGAGCAGTACTTC. This sequence encodes CASSQDSRSGSSYEQYF.

The chain is built from TRBV9 and TRBJ1-1; 9 bases fit TRBD1. This CDR3 comprises 13 residues. Germline CDR1 and CDR2: SGDLS and YYNGEE. V was clipped by 4 bases and J by 5 bases; unmatched bases: 3. In DNA, the CDR3 is TGTGCCAGCAGCCTTGACAGGGGGACTGAAGCTTTCTTT. It translates to CASSLDRGTEAFF.

V and J are TRBV7-9 and TRBJ1-1; a possible D gene is TRBD1 (5 bases). V was pared by 1 base and J by 3 bases, with 12 bases between. Germline CDR1 is SEHNR and CDR2 is FQNEAQ (reference sequence). There are 15 residues in the CDR3. The chain's CDR3 is CASSLGTGVHTEAFF. The CDR3 DNA is TGTGCCAGCAGCTTAGGGACGGGGGTTCACACTGAAGCTTTCTTT.

The V and J genes are TRBV19 and TRBJ1-2, with 8 nucleotides matching TRBD1. The ends lost 10 bases at V and 2 bases at J; junction bases unmatched: 12. The CDR3 sequence is 15 residues long. Germline V lookup: CDR1 LNHDA, CDR2 SQIVND (reference sequence). CDR3: CATSGGPGGNYGYTF. CDR3 bases: TGTGCCACCTCAGGGGGCCCCGGTGGCAACTATGGCTACACCTTC.

The chain links TRBV28 to TRBJ2-1; 13 positions match TRBD2. Germline V gives CDR1 MDHEN, CDR2 SYDVKM. The CDR3 covers 17 residues. The V and J ends lost 3 bases and 6 bases, in that order; junction bases with no gene match: 8. CDR3 residues: CASSFPLAGGPLNEQFF. CDR3 nucleotide sequence: TGTGCCAGCAGTTTCCCACTAGCGGGAGGGCCGCTCAATGAGCAGTTCTTC.

The chain links TRBV5-1 to TRBJ2-1; D perhaps matches TRBD2 (6 bases). The germline CDR1 and CDR2 sequences are SGHRS and YFSETQ. V gave up 4 bases and J gave up 10 bases, with 12 bases separating them. The CDR3 is made up of 12 amino acids. Written as DNA, the CDR3 is TGCGCCAGCAGCGAACAGGCGGGGGAGCAGTTCTTC. This translates into CASSEQAGEQFF.

The V gene is TRBV14, the J gene TRBJ1-2; 9 nucleotides align to TRBD1. The CDR3 is 15 amino acids. Germline loops: CDR1 SGHDN, CDR2 FVKESK. Losses at the gene ends were 3 bases for V and 6 bases for J; bases not matched to a gene: 8. CDR3 DNA: TGTGCCAGCAGCCATCAAACAGGGGGCGCAGATGGCTACACCTTC. Its protein product is CASSHQTGGADGYTF.

This clone was recorded once. This chain connects TRBV6-5 to TRBJ2-2; D possibly corresponds to TRBD2 (6 bases). Per germline, CDR1 MNHEY and CDR2 SVGAGI. The CDR3 extends over 15 amino acids. The V end lost 6 bases, the J end lost 4 bases, and 15 bases lay between the germline ends. The chain's CDR3 is CASRHGGDGTGELFF. The CDR3 DNA reads as TGTGCCAGCAGACACGGAGGGGACGGCACCGGGGAGCTGTTTTTT.

CDR3 residues: CASSRGQGRGNTIYF. CDR3 DNA sequence: TGTGCCAGCTCCCGGGGACAGGGCCGTGGAAACACCATATATTTT. The chain links TRBV18 to TRBJ1-3, with 9 bases fitting TRBD1. From germline, CDR1 is KGHSH and CDR2 LQKENI. V shed 6 bases and J 3 bases; nucleotides not matched to a gene: 6. The CDR3 spans 15 residues.

The chain links TRBV28 to TRBJ2-7; D is possibly TRBD1 (6 bases). V was trimmed by 6 bases and J by 0 bases, leaving 9 bases between them. Germline V gene sequence: CDR1 MDHEN, CDR2 SYDVKM. The CDR3 has 13 amino acids. The CDR3 region is CASRRTASYEQYF. In DNA, the CDR3 is TGTGCCAGCAGACGGACAGCCTCCTACGAGCAGTACTTC.

CDR3 nucleotides: TGCAGCGTTGACGGACAGGGGGGGACTGGGGATGAGCAGTTCTTC. The encoded protein is CSVDGQGGTGDEQFF. The chain has TRBV29-1 and TRBJ2-1; 10 positions match TRBD1. Germline V gene lookup returns CDR1 SQVTM and CDR2 ANQGSEA. V lost 3 bases, J lost 8 bases, and 10 bases stayed unmatched. CDR3 length: 15 amino acids.

The chain carries TRBV7-2 and TRBJ2-7, with 10 bases aligning to TRBD1. The V gene's germline CDR1 is SGHTA and CDR2 FQGNSA. The CDR3 extends over 15 amino acids. The V gene end was trimmed by 5 bases and the J gene end by 2 bases; junction bases not matched to a gene: 6. In DNA form, the CDR3 reads TGTGCCAGCAGCCCGGGGACAGGGGTCCCCTACGAGCAGTACTTC. It encodes CASSPGTGVPYEQYF.